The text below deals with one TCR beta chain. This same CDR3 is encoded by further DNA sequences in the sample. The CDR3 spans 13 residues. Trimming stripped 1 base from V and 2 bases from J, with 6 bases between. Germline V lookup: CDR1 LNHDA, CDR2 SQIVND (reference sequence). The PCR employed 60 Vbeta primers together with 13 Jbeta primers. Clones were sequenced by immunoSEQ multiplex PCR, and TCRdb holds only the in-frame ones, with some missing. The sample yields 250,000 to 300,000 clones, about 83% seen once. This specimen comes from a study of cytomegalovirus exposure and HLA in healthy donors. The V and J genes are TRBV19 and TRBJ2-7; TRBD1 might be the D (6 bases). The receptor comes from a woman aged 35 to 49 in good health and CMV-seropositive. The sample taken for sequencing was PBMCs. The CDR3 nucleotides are TGTGCCAGTAGTATAGGGACAGCCTACGAGCAGTACTTC. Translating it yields CASSIGTAYEQYF.